This T cell receptor (beta chain) was recorded in a study of long-term antiretroviral therapy in people with HIV. The wider study: Specimens dating back about a decade before the 2015 immediate-ART recommendation are the oldest included.

For this clone: Its antigen is unidentified.

Investigators performed immunoSEQ version v3.0 at survey level. Assay used: immunoSEQ multiplex PCR; TCRdb lists only in-frame clones, some missing. The sample includes fewer than 25,000 clones, about 86% of them seen just once. Study findings and constraints: When set beside controls, HIV repertoires had CDR3 length ranges that were narrower.

The trim removed 6 bases at V and 7 bases at J, leaving 6 bases unmatched. The CDR3 has 13 residues. Germline values: CDR1 MRHNA, CDR2 SNTAGT. Clinicians in the United States treated all participants with HIV. This TCR came from a woman in her late teens or twenties with HIV. Sequenced material: unsorted PBMCs, taken at the start of antiretroviral therapy, before treatment. The V and J genes are TRBV6-4 and TRBJ1-2, with 9 bases fitting TRBD1. In DNA, the CDR3 is TGTGCCAGCAGCGGGACAGGGCTCTTTGGCTACACCTTC. Protein product: CASSGTGLFGYTF.